This TCR beta chain was obtained from a study of shared clonotypes between healthy human individuals. About the research overall: The donor group consisted of two women and a few men, aged 18 to 49. The study's findings and limits: Estimated richness was generally greater in naive than memory subsets. An effect of sequencing depth on clonotype sharing among donors was expected.

Of note for this clone: Its antigen is not known.

A split of CD4+ cells into CD45RA+ naive and CD45RA-negative memory subsets was performed. Germline lookup yields CDR1 SGHRS and CDR2 YFSETQ. Trimming cost V 5 bases and J 6 bases, with 11 bases left between them. The CDR3 is made up of 13 amino acids. TCRdb's table, derived via immunoSEQ multiplex PCR, lists solely in-frame clones and lacks some. Of around 990,000 clones listed, about 80% are singletons. The chain uses TRBV5-1 and TRBJ2-2; no clear D gene. This receptor was obtained from a man aged 18 to 29 in good health. Some clones in this sample may be carry-over from other donors' samples. Specimen: memory CD4+ T cells from PBMCs. Subset described: CD45RA-negative fraction. CDR3 in amino acids: CASSLEWAGELFF. The CDR3 bases are TGCGCCAGCAGTTTAGAATGGGCCGGGGAGCTGTTTTTT.